This T cell receptor beta chain derives from a study of cytomegalovirus exposure and HLA in healthy donors. Overall study context: Per a later analysis, the approximately 620 first-cohort and 120 validation repertoires shared one platform.

Assay: immunoSEQ multiplex PCR; the TCRdb copy retains only in-frame clones and omits some. The sample carries approximately 160,000 clones, roughly 90% recorded once. Separation from the approximately 710-subject first cohort characterized the approximately 120-subject validation cohort, to which the donors belonged. Study outcomes and limitations: Generally TCR sequences proved uncommon, though certain public TCRs appeared in numerous donors.

Notes on this clone: Antigen: not known.

Sample: PBMCs. The receptor was isolated from a woman under 40 in good health and CMV-seronegative.

CDR3 in amino acids: CASSLSGISDEQYF. The CDR3 DNA sequence: TGCGCCAGCAGCTTGTCCGGGATTTCAGACGAGCAGTACTTC. This chain uses TRBV5-1 with TRBJ2-7; a weak D match, TRBD2 (5 bases). Germline V lookup: CDR1 SGHRS, CDR2 YFSETQ. V lost 1 base to trimming and J lost 5 bases, with 13 bases between them. The CDR3 runs 14 residues.